This is a list of T cell receptor beta chains from one sample in a study of blood T cell repertoires in COVID-19. TCRdb's table, derived via immunoSEQ multiplex PCR, lists solely in-frame clones and lacks some. The sample shows roughly 80,000 clones, less than 90% of them seen only once. The sequenced material came from peripheral blood. The source of these receptors is a man aged 55-75 years with active or convalescent COVID-19. Each CDR3 is given with its conserved first and last residue. Fields, in order: V gene, clone size, CDR3 length, J gene, D gene, CDR3 protein, CDR3 DNA. The D gene is left open where the match is weak. Clone sizes are given selectively: once, few, many, or a class where the clone is expanded.

TRBV11-2	few	15	TRBJ1-5	TRBD1	CASSSGQGFNQPQHF	TGTGCCAGCAGCTCGGGACAGGGGTTCAATCAGCCCCAGCATTTT
TRBV29-1	NA	12	TRBJ2-7	TRBD1	CSVGQGSYEQYF	TGCAGCGTGGGACAGGGGTCCTACGAGCAGTACTTC
TRBV6-2/TRBV6-3	NA	15	TRBJ2-1	NA	CASSNDPDRYNEQFF	TGTGCCAGCAGTAACGATCCAGACAGATACAATGAGCAGTTCTTC
TRBV19	NA	13	TRBJ1-1	NA	CASSSRENTEAFF	TGTGCCAGTAGTTCAAGAGAGAACACTGAAGCTTTCTTT
TRBV6-2/TRBV6-3	NA	16	TRBJ1-1	NA	CASSDLSHRENTEAFF	TGTGCCAGCAGTGACTTATCCCACAGGGAGAACACTGAAGCTTTCTTT
TRBV11-1	NA	13	TRBJ1-1	NA	CASTRNRDTEAFF	TGTGCCAGCACCCGGAACAGGGACACTGAAGCTTTCTTT
TRBV6-2/TRBV6-3	NA	16	TRBJ2-3	NA	CASSSPYEGPPYTQYF	TGTGCCAGCAGCTCCCCTTACGAGGGCCCCCCATATACGCAGTATTTT
TRBV19	NA	14	TRBJ2-5	NA	CASSIEAGLETQYF	TGTGCCAGTAGTATAGAGGCAGGGCTGGAGACCCAGTACTTC
TRBV19	once	11	TRBJ1-4	NA	CATGEETPRFF	TGTGCCACGGGGGAGGAGACACCTAGGTTTTTT
TRBV3-1/TRBV3-2	NA	12	TRBJ2-5	NA	CASSPFRETQYF	TGTGCCAGCAGCCCATTCCGGGAGACCCAGTACTTC
TRBV27	few	17	TRBJ1-5	NA	CASSLFAPVYSNQPQHF	TGTGCCAGCAGTTTATTTGCTCCAGTATATAGCAATCAGCCCCAGCATTTT
TRBV7-6	once	13	TRBJ1-2	NA	CASSPVLTEGYTF	TGTGCCAGCAGCCCCGTCTTAACGGAGGGCTACACCTTC
TRBV24-1	NA	14	TRBJ1-4	NA	CATPDPGANEKLFF	TGTGCCACCCCAGACCCGGGGGCTAATGAAAAACTGTTTTTT
TRBV7-2	NA	15	TRBJ1-5	TRBD1	CASSPGQGSNQPQHF	TGTGCCAGCAGCCCGGGACAGGGTAGCAATCAGCCCCAGCATTTT
TRBV12-3/TRBV12-4	NA	13	TRBJ2-7	TRBD2	CASNSGGPYEQYF	TGTGCCAGCAATAGCGGGGGGCCTTACGAGCAGTACTTC
TRBV3-1/TRBV3-2	NA	13	TRBJ1-1	NA	CASRASTGTEAFF	TGTGCCAGCAGGGCCTCAACGGGAACTGAAGCTTTCTTT
TRBV4-3	few	13	TRBJ1-1	NA	CASSDRQNTEAFF	TGCGCCAGCAGCGACAGGCAAAACACTGAAGCTTTCTTT
TRBV7-6	NA	15	TRBJ1-1	NA	CASSPGAHRATEAFF	TGTGCCAGCAGCCCAGGGGCTCATCGGGCGACTGAAGCTTTCTTT
TRBV25-1	once	13	TRBJ1-6	NA	CASSERGNSPLHF	TGTGCCAGCAGTGAAAGGGGTAATTCACCCCTCCACTTT
TRBV30	NA	13	TRBJ1-2	TRBD1	CAWSVDRDYGYTF	TGTGCCTGGAGTGTAGACAGGGACTATGGCTACACCTTC
TRBV29-1	NA	14	TRBJ2-5	TRBD1	CSVGTPGGRETQYF	TGCAGCGTTGGCACGCCAGGGGGCAGGGAGACCCAGTACTTC
TRBV24-1	NA	16	TRBJ2-3	NA	CATSDPGMRGSDTQYF	TGTGCCACCAGTGACCCCGGGATGAGAGGTTCAGATACGCAGTATTTT
TRBV27	once	16	TRBJ1-2	NA	CASSSAKTPSNYGYTF	TGTGCCAGCAGCTCCGCGAAGACACCCTCTAACTATGGCTACACCTTC
TRBV19	NA	14	TRBJ2-2	TRBD1	CASRSHRGTGELFF	TGTGCCAGTAGATCCCACAGGGGCACCGGGGAGCTGTTTTTT
TRBV12-3/TRBV12-4	few	13	TRBJ2-7	NA	CASSLRDTYEQYF	TGTGCCAGCAGTTTAAGGGACACCTACGAGCAGTACTTC
TRBV15	NA	15	TRBJ2-1	TRBD2	CATSREAGEYNEQFF	TGTGCCACCAGCAGAGAGGCGGGGGAGTACAATGAGCAGTTCTTC
TRBV6-2/TRBV6-3	NA	16	TRBJ2-5	TRBD2	CASSTGLAGSQETQYF	TGTGCCAGCAGTACCGGACTAGCGGGGTCCCAAGAGACCCAGTACTTC
TRBV7-9	NA	12	TRBJ2-3	NA	CASSLIADTQYF	TGTGCCAGCAGCTTAATCGCAGATACGCAGTATTTT
TRBV29-1	NA	14	TRBJ2-1	TRBD1	CSVDGQGTYNKQFF	TGCAGCGTTGACGGACAGGGCACATACAATAAGCAGTTCTTC
TRBV27	NA	16	TRBJ2-7	TRBD1	CASRPEGWTGIYEQYF	TGTGCCAGTAGACCTGAGGGGTGGACAGGGATCTACGAGCAGTACTTC
TRBV9	NA	14	TRBJ2-3	TRBD2	CASSPRLAADTQYF	TGTGCCAGCAGCCCTAGACTAGCGGCAGATACGCAGTATTTT
TRBV12-5	NA	15	TRBJ2-7	NA	CASGLDRVLLYEQYF	TGTGCTAGTGGTTTGGACAGGGTCTTACTCTACGAGCAGTACTTC
TRBV4-3	NA	13	TRBJ2-2	NA	CASSQGAVGELFF	TGCGCCAGCAGCCAGGGAGCGGTCGGGGAGCTGTTTTTT
TRBV11-1	NA	16	TRBJ1-1	TRBD1	CASSLVQRTGNTEAFF	TGTGCCAGCAGCTTAGTCCAAAGGACAGGGAACACTGAAGCTTTCTTT
TRBV6-4	NA	15	TRBJ2-7	TRBD1	CASSWDRGSSYEQYF	TGTGCCAGCAGCTGGGACAGGGGGAGCTCCTACGAGCAGTACTTC
TRBV30	once	17	TRBJ2-1	NA	CAWSVLAGLSSYNEQFF	TGTGCCTGGAGTGTACTTGCGGGGTTAAGCTCCTACAATGAGCAGTTCTTC
TRBV15	NA	13	TRBJ2-7	NA	CATSRSGDHEQYF	TGTGCCACCAGCAGATCAGGGGACCACGAGCAGTACTTC
TRBV19	NA	14	TRBJ1-1	NA	CATLYGSSDTEAFF	TGTGCCACCCTGTACGGGTCGTCGGACACTGAAGCTTTCTTT
TRBV2	NA	12	TRBJ2-7	NA	CASRYGLAEQYF	TGTGCCAGCAGGTACGGACTTGCCGAGCAGTACTTC
TRBV7-2	NA	16	TRBJ2-7	TRBD2	CASSGLAGGPSYEQYF	TGTGCCAGCAGCGGGTTAGCGGGGGGGCCCTCCTACGAGCAGTACTTC
TRBV7-9	NA	19	TRBJ2-2	TRBD1	CASSPRRGTGTGGPGELFF	TGTGCCAGCAGCCCCCGAAGGGGGACCGGGACAGGGGGACCCGGGGAGCTGTTTTTT
TRBV4-2	NA	14	TRBJ2-7	NA	CASSHPGLHYEQYF	TGTGCCAGCAGCCATCCGGGACTGCACTACGAGCAGTACTTC
TRBV9	NA	15	TRBJ1-4	NA	CASSVRGFGNEKLFF	TGTGCCAGCAGCGTACGAGGGTTTGGTAATGAAAAACTGTTTTTT
TRBV7-9	NA	14	TRBJ2-7	TRBD1	CASHRGRLGHEQYF	TGTGCCAGTCACAGGGGGCGGCTTGGCCACGAGCAGTACTTC
TRBV4-2	few	16	TRBJ1-4	TRBD1	CASSQGTTGRNEKLFF	TGTGCCAGCAGCCAAGGGACGACAGGGCGTAATGAAAAACTGTTTTTT
TRBV20-1	NA	14	TRBJ1-5	TRBD1	CSASGDSGNQPQHF	TGCAGTGCTAGTGGGGACAGTGGCAATCAGCCCCAGCATTTT
TRBV2	NA	14	TRBJ1-5	TRBD1	CASRGTGDFQPQHF	TGTGCCAGCAGAGGGACAGGGGACTTTCAGCCCCAGCATTTT
TRBV25-1	NA	16	TRBJ2-2	TRBD1	CASSESLQGAIGELFF	TGTGCCAGCAGTGAATCCCTACAGGGGGCAATCGGGGAGCTGTTTTTT
TRBV6-6	NA	15	TRBJ2-1	NA	CAILSEVISYNEQFF	TGTGCCATCCTTTCCGAGGTTATCTCCTACAATGAGCAGTTCTTC
TRBV19	NA	15	TRBJ2-1	NA	CASSILLAVQNEQFF	TGTGCCAGTAGTATTCTGTTGGCAGTTCAAAATGAGCAGTTCTTC
TRBV6-1	NA	15	TRBJ2-1	TRBD1	CASSEVTGGFDEQFF	TGTGCCAGCAGTGAAGTTACAGGGGGGTTCGATGAGCAGTTCTTC
TRBV27	NA	12	TRBJ1-2	NA	CASSLQGYGYTF	TGTGCCAGCAGTTTACAGGGCTATGGCTACACCTTC
TRBV7-2	NA	15	TRBJ2-4	NA	CASSLGGRAKNIQYF	TGTGCCAGCAGCTTAGGGGGCAGGGCCAAAAACATTCAGTACTTC
TRBV2	NA	15	TRBJ1-1	TRBD1	CASSPRQGGLTEAFF	TGTGCCAGCAGTCCACGACAGGGGGGGTTGACTGAAGCTTTCTTT
TRBV24-1	NA	13	TRBJ1-1	NA	CATSDSKGGRAFF	TGTGCCACCAGTGATTCGAAAGGGGGAAGAGCTTTCTTT
TRBV24-1	NA	16	TRBJ2-1	NA	CATSDSSGIAYNEQFF	TGTGCCACCAGTGATTCCTCAGGGATAGCCTACAATGAGCAGTTCTTC
TRBV18	few	19	TRBJ2-7	TRBD2	CASSSWTSGGNTRSYEQYF	TGTGCCAGCTCATCCTGGACTAGCGGGGGTAATACCCGCTCCTACGAGCAGTACTTC
TRBV29-1	NA	13	TRBJ1-1	TRBD1	CSVAQGVNTEAFF	TGCAGCGTCGCACAGGGGGTGAACACTGAAGCTTTCTTT
TRBV7-2	NA	15	TRBJ2-1	NA	CASSLLRGAFHEQFF	TGTGCCAGCAGCCTGCTTCGTGGGGCTTTTCATGAGCAGTTCTTC